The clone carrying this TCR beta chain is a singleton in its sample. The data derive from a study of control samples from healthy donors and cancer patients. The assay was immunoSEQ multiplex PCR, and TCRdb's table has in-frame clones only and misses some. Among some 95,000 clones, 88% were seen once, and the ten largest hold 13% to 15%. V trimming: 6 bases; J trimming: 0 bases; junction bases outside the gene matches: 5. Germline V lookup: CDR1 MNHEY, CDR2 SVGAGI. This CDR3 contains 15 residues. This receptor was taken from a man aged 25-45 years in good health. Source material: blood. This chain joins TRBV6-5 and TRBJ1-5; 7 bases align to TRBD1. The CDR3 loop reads CASRPRQGSNQPQHF. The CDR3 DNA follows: TGTGCCAGCAGACCCCGACAGGGTAGCAATCAGCCCCAGCATTTT.